This T cell receptor beta chain is drawn from a study of siplizumab effects on memory and regulatory T cells. Points from the study as a whole: Tregs proliferating in siplizumab cultures lacked confirmation of their suppressive function. To unstimulated subsets, only a minor fraction of alloreactive clones could be mapped.

Trimming took 7 bases from V and 2 from J, leaving 10 bases between them. There are 13 residues in the CDR3. Looked up from germline, CDR1 is SNHLY and CDR2 is FYNNEI. Unstimulated subsets comprising naive, memory, effector memory and TEMRA cells were sequenced in a few donor pairs. Assays captured approximately 100,000 TCR templates per sample. TCRdb keeps only in-frame clones here, not all; method: immunoSEQ multiplex PCR. This sample has 60,000 to 80,000 clones, with less than 90% found just once. This clone has just a few counts. Antigen specificity is unknown. This chain links TRBV2 with TRBJ2-3, with a weak D call TRBD2 (6 bases). The TCR comes from a human donor in good health. The sequenced sample consisted of memory CD4+ T cells sorted from blood. The CDR3 DNA reads TGTGCCAGCAATCTAGCGACCACAGATACGCAGTATTTT. This sequence encodes CASNLATTDTQYF.